This T cell receptor (beta chain) was sequenced in a study of patients and donors after allogeneic stem cell transplantation. TCRdb independently ran MiXCR on the RT-PCR reads; one entry per CDR3 protein. The sample gives 400,000 to 500,000 distinct CDR3 sequences, 16% of which show up once; over 6% is in the top ten. CDR1 and CDR2 (germline): DFQATT, SNEGSKA (reference sequence). The CDR3 extends over 14 amino acids. Germline trimming cut 3 bases from V and 5 bases from J; bases unmatched to any gene: 5. This clonotype showed up just a few times. The clonotype originates from a human donor who was either an allogeneic HSCT recipient or a stem cell or donor lymphocyte infusion donor (not recorded which). It is not recorded whose cells these are; they may come from a transplant donor. Material: blood, either unsorted or a sorted T cell fraction (not recorded which). V gene TRBV20-1 combines with J gene TRBJ2-2; the match to TRBD1 covers 8 bases. CDR3 nucleotides: TGCAGTGCTAGGACGACAGGGGTAACCGGGGAGCTGTTTTTT. Amino acids: CSARTTGVTGELFF.